This T cell receptor beta chain was observed in a study of radiotherapy plus CTLA-4 blockade in lung cancer. Those with chemo-refractory metastatic non-small-cell lung cancer were treated with focal radiation combined with CTLA-4 blockade using ipilimumab. Sequencing was performed with immunoSEQ multiplex PCR; in TCRdb, only in-frame clones are kept and a portion is missing. The repertoire holds fewer than 100,000 clones, with 83% as singletons. Whole-study results and caveats: Interferon-beta, together with early blood T cell clone dynamics, reportedly best predicted response. Among blood TCR repertoires after radiotherapy plus ipilimumab, tumor-derived clones expanded.

Germline lookup yields CDR1 LGHNA and CDR2 YNFKEQ. The CDR3 length is 15 residues. Trimming shortened V by 1 base and J by 1 base, and 8 bases separated the two germline ends. Concerning this clone: Its antigen is still unknown.

The chain recombines TRBV4-2 with TRBJ2-1; D not certain. The sequenced sample was peripheral blood, obtained from a patient treated with radiotherapy plus ipilimumab. The clonotype originates from a human donor with non-small cell lung cancer who had stable disease on radiotherapy plus ipilimumab. The CDR3 loop reads CASSQGRASYNEQFF. Written as DNA, the CDR3 is TGTGCCAGCAGCCAAGGTCGGGCTTCCTACAATGAGCAGTTCTTC.